This T cell receptor (beta chain) was sequenced during a study of blood T cell repertoires in COVID-19. Study as a whole: Nucleic acid was either cDNA or gDNA, and it came from T cells, B-cell-depleted T cells, or PBMCs.

This CDR3 contains 9 residues. V lost 6 bases and J lost 5, with 5 bases in between. Per the germline V gene, CDR1 is GTSNPN and CDR2 is SVGIG (reference sequence). Patients at the Seattle site were enrolled during active infection and followed longitudinally. This clone showed up just once. Authors' processing steps: Reference gene primer amplification gave nucleated cell count estimates. Using immunoSEQ multiplex PCR, the repertoire was profiled, and TCRdb retains in-frame clones only, with some absent. V, J and clone size derive from that table, while D and trimming were established from the DNA sequence. This sample has under 250,000 clones, with about 87% found just once.

The material sequenced was peripheral blood. This clonotype was obtained from a woman aged 30 to 39 with COVID-19, enrolled during active disease. The chain employs TRBV30 and TRBJ2-7; D call uncertain. This CDR3 is CACPDEQYF. Here the CDR3 DNA reads TGTGCCTGCCCGGACGAGCAGTACTTC.